The 2 T cell receptor beta chains below all came from one sample that was sequenced in a study of sequential checkpoint blockade in melanoma. As for treatment: randomized to nivolumab then ipilimumab (arm A) or the reverse (arm B). TCRdb keeps only in-frame clones here, not all; method: immunoSEQ multiplex PCR. The table has 30,000 to 40,000 clones, roughly 90% seen once; the top ten hold around 12%. The sequences come from CD8+ T cells sorted from blood (inferred from file names), collected from a patient given nivolumab and ipilimumab in sequence. The receptors were gathered from a human donor with melanoma.

This chain joins TRBV4-1 and TRBJ2-2, with D possibly matching TRBD1 (5 bases). V lost 2 bases and J lost 5, with 12 bases in between. CDR3 length equals 15 residues. Per the germline V gene, CDR1 is MGHRA and CDR2 is YSYEKL. The chain's CDR3 is CASSQFHQGTGELFF. DNA of the CDR3: TGCGCCAGCAGCCAATTCCACCAGGGTACCGGGGAGCTGTTTTTT.

Note on this clone: The junction and the germline gene differ at one end; a read error may be behind it. The identical CDR3 is also encoded by other nucleotide sequences in the sample. The chain combines TRBV4-1 with TRBJ2-1, with 15 bases that match TRBD2. Germline V gene lookup returns CDR1 MGHRA and CDR2 YSYEKL. The CDR3 runs to 16 residues. Written as DNA, the CDR3 is TGTGCCAGCAGCCAAGATGGGACTAGCGGGGGGAATGAGCAGTTCTTC. Translation gives CASSQDGTSGGNEQFF.